Sequencing of this T cell receptor beta chain was carried out in a study of vaccination and CD4 T cells after COVID-19. This clonotype was seen a few times. The antigen remains undetermined. The assay that was used to sequence DNA from cultured CD4+ T cells was the Oncomine TCR Beta short-read assay. One entry per CDR3 protein results from TCRdb running MiXCR on the PCR reads. The sample lists 9,000 to 10,000 distinct CDR3 sequences; 30% to 45% were seen once. The CDR3 extends over 16 amino acids. Germline CDR1 WSHSY, CDR2 SAAADI. V was clipped by 4 bases and J by 3 bases, with 16 bases between them. Treatment described: approximately nine-day PBMC culture with coronavirus spike peptide pools or control peptides (ViraFEST assay). Regarding the study as a whole: Convalescent patients' vaccine-specific clones were spike mono-reactive in 304 of 307 cases.

V usage is TRBV10-2 and J usage is TRBJ1-5, with TRBD1 as a possible D gene (5 bases). This clonotype originated in a human donor who had recovered from COVID-19. Sequences were obtained from CD4+ T cells from blood, cultured in vitro. The CDR3 reads CASSGGDVWVNQPQHF. DNA of the CDR3: TGCGCCAGCAGTGGGGGGGACGTTTGGGTCAATCAGCCCCAGCATTTT.